The rows below give T cell receptor beta chains drawn from one sample of a study of molecular identifiers for immune sequencing clone quantification. TCRdb re-called the PCR reads through MiXCR, storing one row per CDR3 protein. This table has some 320,000 distinct CDR3 sequences, about 22% appearing once. The sequencing input was naive CD8+ T cells from blood, with Jurkat cell RNA spiked in. The receptors were sampled from a human donor in good health. Some libraries in this study had Jurkat cell RNA spiked in. CDR3s include the opening cysteine and the closing phenylalanine or tryptophan. D genes are given only for firm matches. A clone size is listed for some rows: how often the clone was seen (once, few, many), or a class if it is expanded.

TRBJ2-7 many TRBV20-1 TRBD2 CSARSSGGARSYEQYF TGCAGTGCTAGATCGAGCGGGGGGGCCCGCTCCTACGAGCAGTACTTC
TRBJ2-7 many TRBV20-1 NA CSARETTGHPYEQYF TGCAGTGCTAGAGAAACGACGGGACACCCATACGAGCAGTACTTC
TRBJ1-5 many TRBV5-6 TRBD1 CASSWGQGFGQPQHF TGTGCCAGCAGCTGGGGACAGGGTTTTGGTCAGCCCCAGCATTTT
TRBJ1-1 many TRBV6-1 TRBD1 CASRQGYTEAFF TGTGCCAGCCGACAGGGCTACACTGAAGCTTTCTTT
TRBJ2-7 few TRBV7-9 NA CASSRDSNYEQYF TGTGCCAGCAGCCGGGACTCCAACTACGAGCAGTACTTC
TRBJ2-2 many TRBV6-5 NA CASSFQGKAGELFF TGTGCCAGCAGTTTTCAGGGTAAAGCCGGGGAGCTGTTTTTT
TRBJ2-3 many TRBV7-9 NA CASSPQDSSTDTQYF TGTGCCAGCAGCCCTCAGGACAGTAGCACAGATACGCAGTATTTT
TRBJ2-7 many TRBV28 NA CASRSGDEDHYYEQYF TGTGCCAGCAGGTCCGGGGATGAAGACCACTACTACGAGCAGTACTTC
TRBJ2-3 many TRBV7-9 TRBD2 CASSSGTSPTDTQYF TGTGCCAGCAGCTCGGGGACTAGCCCCACAGATACGCAGTATTTT
TRBJ2-1 many TRBV7-9 TRBD2 CASSLGLAWGVEQFF TGTGCCAGCAGCCTCGGACTAGCCTGGGGGGTTGAGCAGTTCTTC
TRBJ1-1 few TRBV6-2/TRBV6-3 NA CASVDSLDTEAFF TGTGCCAGCGTTGACAGTTTGGACACTGAAGCTTTCTTT
TRBJ1-4 many TRBV4-2 NA CASSPPPLGTNIEKLFF TGTGCCAGCAGCCCCCCTCCCCTGGGGACGAACATCGAAAAACTGTTTTTT
TRBJ2-5 many TRBV29-1 NA CSVESGRIETQYF TGCAGCGTTGAATCAGGGCGGATAGAGACCCAGTACTTC
TRBJ2-3 many TRBV5-1 TRBD1 CASSPETGWRATDTQYF TGCGCCAGCAGCCCGGAGACAGGGTGGAGAGCGACAGATACGCAGTATTTT
TRBJ2-7 many TRBV4-1 NA CASSQPGAGPYEQYF TGCGCCAGCAGCCAACCCGGGGCAGGGCCCTACGAGCAGTACTTC
TRBJ1-1 NA TRBV29-1 TRBD1 CSVYRGSYTEAFF TGCAGCGTCTACAGGGGGTCTTACACTGAAGCTTTCTTT
TRBJ1-3 many TRBV9 NA CASSVGSGNTIYF TGTGCCAGCAGCGTAGGCTCTGGAAACACCATATATTTT
TRBJ1-5 many TRBV4-1 NA CASSQEGGGGQPQHF TGCGCCAGCAGCCAAGAGGGGGGGGGCGGGCAGCCCCAGCATTTT
TRBJ2-3 few TRBV30 TRBD2 CAWSGTSVKTDTQYF TGTGCCTGGAGTGGGACTAGCGTTAAAACAGATACGCAGTATTTT